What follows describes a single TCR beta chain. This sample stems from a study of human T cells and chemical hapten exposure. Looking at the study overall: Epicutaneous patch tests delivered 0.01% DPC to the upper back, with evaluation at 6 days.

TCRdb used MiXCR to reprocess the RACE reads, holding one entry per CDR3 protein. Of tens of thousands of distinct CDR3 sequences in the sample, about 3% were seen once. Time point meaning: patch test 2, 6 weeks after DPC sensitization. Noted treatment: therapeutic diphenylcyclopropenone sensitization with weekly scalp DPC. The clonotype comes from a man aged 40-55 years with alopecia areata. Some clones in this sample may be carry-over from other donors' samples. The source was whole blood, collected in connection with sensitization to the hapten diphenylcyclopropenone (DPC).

The CDR3 protein is CASSLMRGGQPQHF. The CDR3 DNA reads as TGTGCCAGCAGTTTAATGAGGGGGGGTCAGCCCCAGCATTTT. The chain recombines TRBV27 with TRBJ1-5; a weak D match, TRBD1 (6 bases). V lost 2 bases, J lost 6 bases, and 11 bases lay in between. Germline lookup yields CDR1 MNHEY and CDR2 SMNVEV (reference sequence). This CDR3 has 14 residues.